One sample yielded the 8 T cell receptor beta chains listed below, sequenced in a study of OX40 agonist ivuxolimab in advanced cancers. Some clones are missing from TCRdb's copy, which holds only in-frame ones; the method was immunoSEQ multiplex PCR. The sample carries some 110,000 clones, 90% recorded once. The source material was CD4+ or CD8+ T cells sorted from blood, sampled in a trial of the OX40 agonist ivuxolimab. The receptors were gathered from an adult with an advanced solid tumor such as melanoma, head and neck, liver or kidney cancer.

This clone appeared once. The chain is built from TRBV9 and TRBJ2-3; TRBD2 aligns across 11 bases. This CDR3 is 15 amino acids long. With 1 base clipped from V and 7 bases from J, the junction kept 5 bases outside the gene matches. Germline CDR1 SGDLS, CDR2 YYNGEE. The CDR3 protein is CASSVTSGGRHTQYF. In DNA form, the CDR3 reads TGTGCCAGCAGCGTAACTAGCGGGGGCCGGCATACGCAGTATTTT. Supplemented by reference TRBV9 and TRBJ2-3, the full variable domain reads DSGVTQTPKHLITATGQRVTLRCSPRSGDLSVYWYQQSLDQGLQFLIQYYNGEERAKGNILERFSAQQFPDLHSELNLSSLELGDSALYFCASSVTSGGRHTQYFGPGTRLTVL.

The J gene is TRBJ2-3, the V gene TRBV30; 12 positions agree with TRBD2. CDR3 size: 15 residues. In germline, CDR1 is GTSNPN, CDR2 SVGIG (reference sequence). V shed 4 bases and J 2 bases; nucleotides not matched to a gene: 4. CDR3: CAWKRTSGDTDTQYF. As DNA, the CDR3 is TGTGCCTGGAAAAGGACTAGCGGGGACACAGATACGCAGTATTTT.

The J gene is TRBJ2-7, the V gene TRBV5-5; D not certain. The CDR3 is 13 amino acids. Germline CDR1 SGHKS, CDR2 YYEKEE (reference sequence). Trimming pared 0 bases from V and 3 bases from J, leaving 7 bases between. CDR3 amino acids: CASSLAFGYEQYF. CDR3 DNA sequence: TGTGCCAGCAGCTTGGCCTTCGGCTACGAGCAGTACTTC.

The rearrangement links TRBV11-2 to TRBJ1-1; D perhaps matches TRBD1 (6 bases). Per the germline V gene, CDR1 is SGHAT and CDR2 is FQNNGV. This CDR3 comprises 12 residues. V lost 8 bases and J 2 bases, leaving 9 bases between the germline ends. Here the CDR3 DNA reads TGTGCCAGCGGGGACACTAACACTGAAGCTTTCTTT. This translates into CASGDTNTEAFF.

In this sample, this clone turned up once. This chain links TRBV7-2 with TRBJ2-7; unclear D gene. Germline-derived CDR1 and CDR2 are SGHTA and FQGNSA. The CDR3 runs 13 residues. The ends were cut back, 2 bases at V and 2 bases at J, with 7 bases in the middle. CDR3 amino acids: CASSLRGAYEQYF. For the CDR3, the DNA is TGTGCCAGCAGCTTACGCGGTGCCTACGAGCAGTACTTC.

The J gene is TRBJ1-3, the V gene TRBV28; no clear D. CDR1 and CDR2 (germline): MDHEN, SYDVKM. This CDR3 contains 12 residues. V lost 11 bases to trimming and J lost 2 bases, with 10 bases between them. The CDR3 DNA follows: TGTGCCGGGAGTAGGACTGGAAACACCATATATTTT. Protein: CAGSRTGNTIYF.

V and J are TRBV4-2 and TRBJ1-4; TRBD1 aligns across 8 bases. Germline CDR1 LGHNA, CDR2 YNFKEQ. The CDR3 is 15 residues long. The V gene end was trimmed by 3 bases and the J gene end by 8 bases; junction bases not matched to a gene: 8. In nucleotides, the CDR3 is TGTGCCAGCAGCCAGGACGGACAGGGTAGAGAAAAACTGTTTTTT. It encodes CASSQDGQGREKLFF.

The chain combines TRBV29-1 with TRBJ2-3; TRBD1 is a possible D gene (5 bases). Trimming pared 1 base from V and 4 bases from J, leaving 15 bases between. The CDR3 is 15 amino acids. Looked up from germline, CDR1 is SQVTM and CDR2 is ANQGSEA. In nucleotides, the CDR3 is TGCAGCGTTGAAGTTCGACAGCTGTACCCAGATACGCAGTATTTT. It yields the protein CSVEVRQLYPDTQYF.